This T cell receptor beta chain derives from a study of blood T cell repertoires in COVID-19. About the study: Whether acute or convalescent, the COVID-19 samples came from the United States, Italy and Spain. T cells, B-cell-depleted T cells, or PBMCs provided the cDNA or gDNA that served as material.

This table comes from immunoSEQ multiplex PCR, and its TCRdb copy is limited to in-frame clones, with some not included. The sample carries 330,000 or so clones, approximately 88% recorded once. In Seattle, patients joined the study during active infection and were tracked longitudinally. The length of the CDR3 is 17 residues. Germline CDR1 MDHEN, CDR2 SYDVKM. The V end lost 6 bases, the J end lost 5 bases, and 25 bases lay between the germline ends. The sequenced sample was peripheral blood. The V gene is TRBV28, the J gene TRBJ2-5, with a weak D call TRBD2 (7 bases). This TCR was recovered from a man aged 30 to 39 with COVID-19, enrolled during active disease. This CDR3 reads CASRAPRGGPDWETQYF. The CDR3 DNA sequence: TGTGCCAGCAGGGCCCCCCGCGGGGGCCCCGATTGGGAGACCCAGTACTTC. The variable domain in full, with the rest retrieved from reference TRBV28 and TRBJ2-5, is DVKVTQSSRYLVKRTGEKVFLECVQDMDHENMFWYRQDPGLGLRLIYFSYDVKMKEKGDIPEGYSVSREKKERFSLILESASTNQTSMYLCASRAPRGGPDWETQYFGPGTRLLVL.